Sequencing of this TCR beta chain was carried out in a study of T cell repertoires in cytomegalovirus infection. Study as a whole: Public signatures in TCR beta pointed to CMV infection and matching HLA type.

TCRdb recomputed calls from the reads with MiXCR, one row per CDR3 protein. The table lists 900,000 to 950,000 distinct CDR3 sequences, approximately 30% of them singletons. Turning to this clonotype: Its antigen is unknown.

The V gene's germline CDR1 is LNHNV and CDR2 YYDKDF (reference sequence). Trimming stripped 1 base from V and 5 bases from J, with 10 bases between. The CDR3 has 14 residues. Findings of the study overall: The response measured ex vivo was dominated by TCR beta clonotypes (HLA-C-restricted and CMV-specific). Cumulated frequencies of public TCR beta families served to identify carriers of CMV plus the relevant HLA.

This TCR was sampled from a human donor in good health (CMV status not recorded). Some clones in this sample may be carry-over from other donors' samples. The chain has TRBV15 and TRBJ2-3, with D possibly being TRBD2 (6 bases). The sequencing here drew on cultured CD8+ T cells from PBMCs, taken from culture after CMV antigen stimulation. CDR3 residues: CATSRVGTEDTQYF. The CDR3 region has the DNA TGTGCCACCAGCAGAGTCGGGACTGAAGATACGCAGTATTTT.